The 5 T cell receptor beta chains listed next were all sequenced from one sample in a study of regulatory T cells in long-lasting Graves disease. As to time point: newly diagnosed GD, antithyroid drugs for less than 3 months. PBMCs provided the RNA from which the TCR library was made. According to the study, TCR beta libraries were built with iRepertoire HTBI primers and CDR3-region Arm-PCR. TCRdb re-analysed the multiplex PCR reads in MiXCR, keeping a single row per CDR3 protein. Among a few hundred thousand distinct CDR3 sequences listed, less than 15% were seen once. The sample also formed part of further work on T cells in Graves' hyperthyroidism and ophthalmopathy.

The sequencing used peripheral blood mononuclear cells (PBMCs), collected at new diagnosis, from a patient treated with antithyroid drugs. The receptors originated from a man aged 25-45 years with Graves disease.

This clonotype was observed a handful of times. The chain joins TRBV29-1 to TRBJ2-3; D is ambiguous. The CDR3 consists of 13 residues. Germline CDR1 and CDR2: SQVTM and ANQGSEA. Trimming shortened V by 5 bases and J by 4 bases, and 13 bases separated the two germline ends. The CDR3 nucleotides read TGCAGCGTTACCACGTTAGGCCCAGATACGCAGTATTTT. Its translation is CSVTTLGPDTQYF.

J is TRBJ2-5 and V is TRBV4-1, with 9 bases identical to TRBD2. The V gene end was trimmed by 4 bases and the J gene end by 1 base; junction bases not matched to a gene: 10. Per germline, CDR1 MGHRA and CDR2 YSYEKL. The length of the CDR3 is 17 residues. The CDR3 sequence: CASSRWASGMVQETQYF. CDR3 DNA: TGCGCCAGCAGCCGGTGGGCTAGCGGGATGGTCCAAGAGACCCAGTACTTC.

This clonotype was found many times. The chain has TRBV20-1 and TRBJ2-7, with D tentatively TRBD2 (5 bases). Looked up from germline, CDR1 is DFQATT and CDR2 is SNEGSKA (reference sequence). The CDR3 covers 12 residues. V lost 6 bases and J 0 bases, leaving 9 bases between the germline ends. The CDR3 reads CSAIRDSYEQYF. The CDR3 nucleotides read TGCAGTGCCATACGGGACTCCTACGAGCAGTACTTC.

This clonotype was detected many times. The V call is TRBV27, the J call TRBJ1-2, with TRBD1 matching 8 bases. The V segment lost 10 bases and the J segment 8 bases; nucleotides outside the gene matches: 21. Germline CDR1 reads MNHEY; CDR2 reads SMNVEV (reference sequence). The CDR3 loop spans 16 amino acids. The CDR3 protein is CATLLQGDRLLGGYTF. CDR3 in DNA: TGTGCCACCCTATTACAAGGGGACAGGCTACTAGGAGGCTACACCTTC.

The table lists this clonotype with many counts. The rearrangement joins TRBV27 to TRBJ2-3; 7 positions agree with TRBD1. J gave up 6 bases and V 6 bases, and 6 bases lay outside the gene matches. The CDR3 totals 13 residues. The germline CDR1 and CDR2 sequences are MNHEY and SMNVEV (reference sequence). This chain's CDR3 is CASRDRWWDTQYF. The CDR3 DNA reads as TGTGCCAGCAGGGACAGGTGGTGGGATACGCAGTATTTT.